The entry below gives a single TCR beta chain sequence along with its context. Its antigen is not yet known. Base quality data are lacking; no much larger clone is found one base away. This sample was taken from a study of blood T cell repertoires in COVID-19 (dated by TCRdb to about 2020). General notes on the study: Samples from collaborators originated in the United States, Italy and Spain and spanned both the acute and convalescent phases of COVID-19. The material from the prospective study consisted of cDNA or gDNA derived from T cells, B-cell-depleted T cells, or PBMCs. Deeply sampled blood TCRbeta repertoires from subjects exposed to, actively infected with, or recovered from COVID-19 were included in the dataset. A freely available public database, intended as a resource for researchers studying the immune response to SARS-CoV-2, is where the repertoires were released. Samples came from the ongoing ImmuneRACE study (first 160 participants) plus 1,254 subjects from 6 global collaborators. A de-identified subject ID, COVID-19 status, age in years and sex were almost always included in the sample metadata. Where HLA class I and class II types were available, the types were taken from metadata supplied by the sample provider, not from assay-based typing. Results and caveats for the whole study, not just this receptor: The quantity of clinical and demographic metadata differed by source and by participant and was supplied without curation.

TCRbeta CDR3 regions were amplified from genomic DNA using the immunoSEQ Assay, a bias-controlled multiplex PCR. The authors' pipeline ran thus. Nucleated cell counts per sample were estimated from amplification of reference gene primers within the assay. To quantify the absolute abundance of each unique TCRbeta CDR3 rearrangement, sequence reads were collapsed and filtered. Productive Simpson clonality was computed per sample as the square root of Simpson's diversity index over productive rearrangements. The immuneACCESS repertoire file appears here via TCRdb, limited to in-frame rearrangements. These files lack a portion of the clones; in checked studies, under half of the deficit traces to unresolved V genes, and the cause of the others is not known. V and J calls and clone size are as listed in that table; D and trimming were resolved from the DNA. This sample holds a few hundred thousand clones; 80% to 90% were observed only once. Over 0.95% of the sample rests with the top ten.

Participants in the prospective study were enrolled through a virtual design, were aged roughly 18 to 100 years, and lived in approximately 25 United States geographic areas. To assign participants to cohorts, the prospective study relied on clinical history that participants themselves reported in a screening survey and a study questionnaire. Recovered participants in ImmuneRACE Cohort 3 were defined as having two consecutive negative NP/OP PCR tests, clearance from a healthcare professional, or resolution of symptoms. Each participant in the prospective study had whole blood, serum and a nasopharyngeal or oropharyngeal swab collected by mobile phlebotomists. Participants in the prospective study had the option to provide additional blood draws and questionnaires over a 2-month period. Blood samples from the prospective study were shipped frozen or at room temperature prior to DNA extraction.

CDR1 and CDR2 were assigned from the germline V gene as LGHNA and YSLEER. V drops 1 base and J drops 2 bases, leaving 14 bases in between. Inclusive of the bounding cysteine and phenylalanine, the CDR3 is 16 residues long. Only the CDR3 region is kept as DNA, spanning 48 bases read in frame from base 1. The sequenced sample was PBMCs or T cells enriched from blood (not recorded which). This receptor was identified in a man aged 18 to 30 who had recovered from COVID-19. Rearrangement joined TRBV4-3 to TRBJ1-2; 6 matching bases give a weak D call of TRBD1. The DNA sequence follows: TGCGCCAGCAGCCAAGTTTCGGGGACATACAACTATGGCTACACCTTC. Its protein product is CASSQVSGTYNYGYTF.